This T cell receptor beta chain was found in a study of blood T cell repertoires in COVID-19. Original methodology: Nucleated cell counts were estimated from reference gene primer amplification. Sequenced by immunoSEQ multiplex PCR; TCRdb stores in-frame clones only, minus some. The V and J calls and the clone size are those of that table, but D and trimming were determined from the DNA. The sample lists roughly 230,000 clones, nearly 90% occurring once. Seattle's enrolled individuals joined amid active infection and were then monitored longitudinally. CDR1 is ENHRY, CDR2 SYGVKD, per germline. The CDR3 runs 15 residues. V was shortened by 9 bases and J by 2 bases, with 17 bases between the two germline ends.

The clonotype was recovered from a woman aged 60-75 years with COVID-19, enrolled during active disease. The chain couples TRBV10-3 to TRBJ1-3; D is unclear. The sample was peripheral blood. This chain's CDR3 is CAMTSGVLAGNTIYF. CDR3 sequence (DNA): TGTGCCATGACCTCAGGCGTTTTGGCTGGAAACACCATATATTTT.